This T cell receptor beta chain came from a study of shared clonotypes between healthy human individuals. Sequencing was performed with immunoSEQ multiplex PCR; in TCRdb, only in-frame clones are kept and a portion is missing. The top ten clones hold about a third of a sample with roughly 660,000 clones, 90% of them seen once. Germline V lookup: CDR1 MGHRA, CDR2 YSYEKL. The CDR3 covers 15 residues. V was pared by 3 bases and J by 0 bases, with 11 bases between. The TCR was taken from a man aged 18 to 30 in good health. Some clones in this sample may be carry-over from other donors' samples. The sample was memory CD8+ T cells from PBMCs. The subset is: CD45RO+ cells pooled with CCR7-negative TemRA cells. This chain joins TRBV4-1 and TRBJ1-1, with D hard to call. The CDR3 coding sequence is TGCGCCAGCAGCCACCCCCCGGGTGTGAACACTGAAGCTTTCTTT. It translates to CASSHPPGVNTEAFF.